Listed below are T cell receptor beta chains from one sample, sequenced in a study of OX40 agonist ivuxolimab in advanced cancers. The assay was immunoSEQ multiplex PCR, and TCRdb's table has in-frame clones only and misses some. Here the sample spans around 100,000 clones, approximately 90% being singletons. Sequenced here: CD4+ or CD8+ T cells sorted from blood, sampled in a trial of the OX40 agonist ivuxolimab. These receptors came from an adult with an advanced solid tumor such as melanoma, head and neck, liver or kidney cancer. Both conserved end residues are part of each CDR3. D genes are given only for firm matches. Clone size is not always given. Where it is, it says once, few, many or a class for expanded clones.

clone size | J gene | D gene | V gene | CDR3 protein | CDR3 DNA
- | TRBJ2-3 | TRBD1 | TRBV13 | CASSSRTGLTDTQYF | TGTGCCAGCAGCTCGAGGACAGGGCTCACAGATACGCAGTATTTT
- | TRBJ2-3 | TRBD2 | TRBV28 | CASSQAQAGRDTQYF | TGTGCCAGCAGTCAGGCCCAAGCGGGAAGAGATACGCAGTATTTT
once | TRBJ1-5 | - | TRBV19 | CASSIWRGMAQPQHF | TGTGCCAGTAGTATTTGGCGGGGGATGGCTCAGCCCCAGCATTTT
- | TRBJ1-5 | - | TRBV28 | CASTSSFHGQPQHF | TGTGCCAGCACGTCCTCGTTCCACGGTCAGCCCCAGCATTTT
- | TRBJ2-2 | - | TRBV10-3 | CAISERSGVGELFF | TGTGCCATCAGTGAGAGGTCAGGGGTCGGGGAGCTGTTTTTT
- | TRBJ2-2 | TRBD1 | TRBV5-1 | CASSLTGGRRTGELFF | TGCGCCAGCAGTTTAACAGGGGGCCGTCGAACCGGGGAGCTGTTTTTT
- | TRBJ2-7 | - | TRBV5-1 | CASSLAGRALGEQYF | TGCGCCAGCAGCTTGGCCGGCAGGGCACTGGGCGAGCAGTACTTC
- | TRBJ2-2 | - | TRBV7-3 | CASSLMLTGELFF | TGTGCCAGCAGCTTAATGCTCACCGGGGAGCTGTTTTTT
- | TRBJ1-4 | TRBD1 | TRBV19 | CASSWGQTNEKLFF | TGTGCCAGTAGTTGGGGACAGACTAATGAAAAACTGTTTTTT
- | TRBJ2-2 | TRBD2 | TRBV5-1 | CASSLDTGGWPGELFF | TGCGCCAGCAGCTTGGATACGGGAGGCTGGCCCGGGGAGCTGTTTTTT
- | TRBJ1-2 | - | TRBV5-6 | CASSPDAVGGYTF | TGTGCCAGCAGCCCAGATGCGGTTGGGGGCTACACCTTC
- | TRBJ2-1 | TRBD2 | TRBV7-9 | CASSLVSGYNEQFF | TGTGCCAGCAGCTTAGTTAGCGGGTACAATGAGCAGTTCTTC
- | TRBJ2-7 | - | TRBV9 | CASSVLGDRAYEQYF | TGTGCCAGCAGCGTCTTAGGCGACAGAGCCTACGAGCAGTACTTC
- | TRBJ2-5 | - | TRBV10-3 | CAISEKETQYF | TGTGCCATCAGTGAGAAGGAGACCCAGTACTTC
- | TRBJ2-7 | - | TRBV18 | CASSIGGRGEQYF | TGTGCCAGCTCGATAGGGGGGAGAGGCGAGCAGTACTTC
- | TRBJ2-3 | - | TRBV27 | CASRPGYRQMRFTDTQYF | TGTGCCAGCAGGCCGGGATATAGACAGATGAGGTTCACAGATACGCAGTATTTT
- | TRBJ2-5 | - | TRBV6-1 | CASSVPRDWPQGETQYF | TGTGCCAGCAGTGTACCGCGGGACTGGCCCCAGGGGGAGACCCAGTACTTC
- | TRBJ2-7 | - | TRBV7-2 | CASSLVRGYEQYF | TGTGCCAGCAGCTTAGTGCGGGGCTACGAGCAGTACTTC
- | TRBJ2-5 | - | TRBV13 | CASSLARLQETQYF | TGTGCCAGCAGCTTGGCCCGGCTACAAGAGACCCAGTACTTC
- | TRBJ1-1 | TRBD1 | TRBV11-2 | CASSARLTGQGTEAFF | TGTGCCAGCAGCGCCCGCCTTACTGGACAGGGCACTGAAGCTTTCTTT
- | TRBJ1-5 | - | TRBV19 | CASSTDSLSQPQHF | TGTGCCAGTAGCACTGACAGTTTAAGTCAGCCCCAGCATTTT
- | TRBJ2-5 | TRBD1 | TRBV28 | CASSLRDRAETQYF | TGTGCCAGCAGTTTAAGGGACAGGGCAGAGACCCAGTACTTC
few | TRBJ1-2 | - | TRBV6-6 | CASSPGVGYTF | TGTGCCAGCAGCCCGGGAGTTGGCTACACCTTC
- | TRBJ2-5 | TRBD2 | TRBV5-4 | CASSLPTSAQETQYF | TGTGCCAGCAGCTTACCGACTAGCGCACAAGAGACCCAGTACTTC
- | TRBJ1-1 | - | TRBV5-8 | CASSVGYTEAFF | TGTGCCAGCAGCGTCGGATACACTGAAGCTTTCTTT
once | TRBJ2-7 | TRBD1 | TRBV19 | CASSIGTVSYEQYF | TGTGCCAGTAGTATTGGGACAGTTTCCTACGAGCAGTACTTC
- | TRBJ2-1 | TRBD1 | TRBV7-9 | CASSPHRGSNEQFF | TGTGCCAGCAGCCCCCACAGGGGCAGCAATGAGCAGTTCTTC
- | TRBJ2-7 | TRBD1 | TRBV19 | CASSIDRVGEQYF | TGTGCCAGTAGTATTGACAGGGTGGGCGAGCAGTACTTC
- | TRBJ1-2 | TRBD1 | TRBV7-8 | CASSFRAGTGASYGYTF | TGTGCCAGCAGTTTTCGGGCCGGGACAGGGGCAAGCTATGGCTACACCTTC
once | TRBJ1-6 | - | TRBV7-9 | CASSADARNSPLHF | TGTGCCAGCAGCGCGGACGCCCGGAATTCACCCCTCCACTTT
once | TRBJ2-1 | TRBD2 | TRBV18 | CASSPASGSSYNEQFF | TGTGCCAGCTCACCCGCTAGCGGGAGCTCCTACAATGAGCAGTTCTTC
- | TRBJ2-1 | - | TRBV5-5 | CASSSEPGLYNEQFF | TGTGCCAGCAGCTCAGAACCCGGGCTTTACAATGAGCAGTTCTTC
- | TRBJ2-3 | TRBD1 | TRBV29-1 | CSGAGGKTDTQYF | TGCAGCGGTGCAGGGGGTAAGACAGATACGCAGTATTTT
- | TRBJ1-4 | TRBD1 | TRBV4-1 | CASSQGDRGWTNEKLFF | TGCGCCAGCAGCCAAGGTGACAGGGGATGGACTAATGAAAAACTGTTTTTT
once | TRBJ1-2 | - | TRBV28 | CASSADYLGGYTF | TGTGCCAGCAGTGCGGATTATCTCGGAGGCTACACCTTC
- | TRBJ1-4 | - | TRBV18 | CASSPQKNEKLFF | TGTGCCAGCTCACCTCAAAAGAATGAAAAACTGTTTTTT
- | TRBJ2-1 | - | TRBV6-4 | CASSEGAGYNEQFF | TGTGCCAGCAGTGAGGGGGCCGGCTACAATGAGCAGTTCTTC
- | TRBJ1-2 | - | TRBV28 | CASSPTWDGAFGYTF | TGTGCCAGCAGCCCGACTTGGGACGGGGCTTTTGGCTACACCTTC
once | TRBJ1-2 | - | TRBV19 | CASSIGAGVGYTF | TGTGCCAGTAGTATCGGAGCAGGGGTTGGCTACACCTTC
- | TRBJ1-1 | TRBD1 | TRBV28 | CASSRPVGQGTEAFF | TGTGCCAGCAGTCGACCTGTGGGACAGGGGACTGAAGCTTTCTTT
- | TRBJ2-2 | TRBD1 | TRBV2 | CARRRQGAFTGELFF | TGTGCCAGACGTAGACAGGGTGCGTTCACCGGGGAGCTGTTTTTT
- | TRBJ2-1 | - | TRBV7-2 | CASSIGRAEVRNEQFF | TGTGCCAGCAGCATAGGTCGAGCGGAGGTCAGGAATGAGCAGTTCTTC
- | TRBJ2-5 | - | TRBV18 | CASSPSQETQYF | TGTGCCAGCTCACCGTCCCAAGAGACCCAGTACTTC
- | TRBJ1-2 | - | TRBV6-5 | CASSYSWGSYGYTF | TGTGCCAGCAGTTACTCTTGGGGGAGCTATGGCTACACCTTC
- | TRBJ1-5 | - | TRBV6-6 | CASSYGGQVQPQHF | TGTGCCAGCAGTTATGGGGGGCAAGTTCAGCCCCAGCATTTT
- | TRBJ2-7 | TRBD2 | TRBV5-1 | CASSLLAGPYEQYF | TGCGCCAGCAGCTTACTAGCGGGGCCCTACGAGCAGTACTTC
- | TRBJ2-5 | - | TRBV11-2 | CASSSLRGRTSGETQYF | TGTGCCAGCAGCTCCCTCAGGGGCAGGACTTCTGGGGAGACCCAGTACTTC
- | TRBJ2-7 | - | TRBV11-3 | CASSLDVARSSYEQYF | TGTGCCAGCAGCTTAGATGTCGCTAGGAGCTCCTACGAGCAGTACTTC
once | TRBJ2-5 | - | TRBV4-2 | CASSQNLLETQYF | TGTGCCAGCAGCCAAAACCTTCTAGAGACCCAGTACTTC
- | TRBJ2-7 | TRBD2 | TRBV18 | CASSKVLAGGRYEQYF | TGTGCCAGCTCAAAAGTATTAGCGGGAGGTCGGTACGAGCAGTACTTC
- | TRBJ2-7 | TRBD1 | TRBV4-3 | CASSQDLLGAGGSYEQYF | TGCGCCAGCAGCCAAGACCTCTTAGGGGCAGGGGGATCCTACGAGCAGTACTTC
- | TRBJ1-2 | TRBD1 | TRBV14 | CASSPDRGSGYGYTF | TGTGCCAGCAGCCCCGACAGGGGATCGGGCTATGGCTACACCTTC
- | TRBJ2-4 | - | TRBV18 | CASSRYETKNIQYF | TGTGCCAGCTCACGGTACGAAACAAAAAACATTCAGTACTTC
once | TRBJ2-3 | TRBD1 | TRBV28 | CASSPQGKADTQYF | TGTGCCAGCAGTCCACAGGGGAAGGCAGATACGCAGTATTTT
- | TRBJ2-1 | TRBD2 | TRBV9 | CASSAAGLAVYNEQFF | TGTGCCAGCAGCGCCGCCGGACTAGCGGTTTACAATGAGCAGTTCTTC